The sequence of this T cell receptor (beta chain) was determined in a study of cytomegalovirus exposure and HLA in healthy donors. Across the study: The 100 to 150 validation repertoires and the approximately 640 first-cohort repertoires shared a platform, a later analysis reported. Study-wide points: CMV antigen specificity was confirmed in vitro for three CMV-associated chains. Cytomegalovirus association was assigned to some 160 TCR beta chains.

It was the approximately 120-subject validation cohort, separate from the approximately 670-subject first cohort, to which the donors belonged. Trimming took off 6 bases at V and 1 base at J, with 7 bases between the two ends. CDR3 length: 13 residues. Germline V gene data show CDR1 as MNHNS and CDR2 as SASEGT. Sequencing used immunoSEQ multiplex PCR; TCRdb keeps in-frame clones, though not all of them. The sample consists of around 140,000 clones, more than 85% of them appearing once. As to this clone: Its matching antigen is unknown.

This TCR came from a man between 18 and 29 years old in good health and CMV-seropositive. Material for sequencing was PBMCs. This chain connects TRBV6-1 to TRBJ1-5, with no clear D. The chain's CDR3 is CASRLDSNQPQHF. Written as DNA, the CDR3 is TGTGCCAGCAGACTAGACAGCAATCAGCCCCAGCATTTT.